What follows are 11 T cell receptor beta chains derived from one specimen sequenced in a study of spatial heterogeneity in lung cancer. Time point denoted: sample taken at primary tumor resection. MiXCR, run by TCRdb on the 5' RACE reads, gives a single entry per CDR3 protein. The repertoire consists of approximately 40,000 distinct CDR3 sequences, with around 15% occurring once and the leading ten covering 50% to 60%. This material consisted of PBMCs, taken at surgery. These receptors were collected from a male donor with early-stage non-small cell lung cancer.

The chain joins TRBV29-1 to TRBJ2-7; perhaps D is TRBD1 or TRBD2 (5 bases each). V gave up 5 bases and J gave up 2 bases, with 16 bases separating them. The CDR3 runs to 14 residues. Germline CDR1 reads SQVTM; CDR2 reads ANQGSEA. The CDR3 nucleotides are TGCAGCGTTATATTAGTGGGGGTGGCCTACGAGCAGTACTTC. It codes for CSVILVGVAYEQYF.

This chain uses TRBV3-1 with TRBJ1-1, with a tentative D call TRBD1 (5 bases). V was trimmed by 4 bases and J by 7 bases, leaving 16 bases between them. The CDR3 has 14 residues. The germline V gene has CDR1 LGHDT and CDR2 YNNKEL (reference sequence). The chain's CDR3 is CASSLYGTGSEAFF. The DNA for the CDR3 is TGTGCCAGCAGCCTATACGGGACGGGGAGTGAAGCTTTCTTT.

The chain is built from TRBV27 and TRBJ1-1; D perhaps matches TRBD1 (5 bases). This CDR3 contains 16 residues. Germline loops: CDR1 MNHEY, CDR2 SMNVEV (reference sequence). V lost 3 bases and J 1 base, leaving 15 bases between the germline ends. The DNA of the CDR3 is TGTGCCAGCAGTTTCCGTGCATGGGGCCAGAACACTGAAGCTTTCTTT. Amino acid sequence: CASSFRAWGQNTEAFF.

This clonotype was seen ten or more times. The rearrangement joins TRBV3-1 to TRBJ2-1; 7 positions match TRBD2. This CDR3 is built from 16 residues. The trim removed 0 bases at V and 6 bases at J, leaving 8 bases unmatched. Germline V gene sequence: CDR1 LGHDT, CDR2 YNNKEL (reference sequence). In nucleotides, the CDR3 is TGTGCCAGCAGCCAAGATTTCGGACTAGGGTCCAATGAGCAGTTCTTC. This encodes CASSQDFGLGSNEQFF.

The chain is built from TRBV7-2 and TRBJ1-1, with D uncertain. V dropped 2 bases and J dropped 0 bases, with 16 bases sitting between them. The length of the CDR3 is 17 residues. Germline V gene lookup returns CDR1 SGHTA and CDR2 FQGNSA. CDR3: CASSLLITVDLNTEAFF. Written as DNA, the CDR3 is TGTGCCAGCAGCTTACTTATCACTGTAGACCTGAACACTGAAGCTTTCTTT.

At least ten counts were recorded for this clonotype. The V and J genes are TRBV6-2 or TRBV6-3 and TRBJ1-5, with D possibly TRBD1 on 5 matching bases. V lost 4 bases to trimming and J lost 0 bases, with 7 bases between them. In germline, CDR1 is MNHEY, CDR2 SVGEGT. CDR3 length: 14 residues. Written as DNA, the CDR3 is TGTGCCAGCAGTTGGGGGTATAGCAATCAGCCCCAGCATTTT. Translation gives CASSWGYSNQPQHF.

This clonotype has only a few counts. The rearrangement uses TRBV7-9 and TRBJ2-5, with 8 bases matching TRBD1. This CDR3 region has 13 residues. V dropped 8 bases and J dropped 5; count of bases not matched to a gene: 7. Germline V gives CDR1 SEHNR, CDR2 FQNEAQ (reference sequence). CDR3 sequence (DNA): TGTGCCAGCGCGGACAGGGCGGGTGAGACCCAGTACTTC. Residues: CASADRAGETQYF.

This clonotype was found many times. The chain has TRBV4-3 and TRBJ2-7; the D call may be TRBD1 or TRBD2 (5 bases each). V was clipped by 4 bases and J by 4 bases, with 11 bases between them. This CDR3 comprises 13 residues. CDR1 is LGHNA, CDR2 YSLEER, per germline. DNA for the CDR3: TGCGCCAGCAGCCGCGGTTGGGGGTACGAGCAGTACTTC. Its protein is CASSRGWGYEQYF.

V gene TRBV7-2 combines with J gene TRBJ2-3, with D unresolved. Germline V CDR1 and CDR2: SGHTA, FQGNSA. The CDR3 has 14 residues. Trimming stripped 1 base from V and 2 bases from J, with 7 bases between. The CDR3 sequence is CASSLDWATDTQYF. The CDR3 DNA reads TGTGCCAGCAGCTTAGATTGGGCCACAGATACGCAGTATTTT.

This clonotype was counted between two and nine times. The chain carries TRBV29-1 and TRBJ1-1; D is uncertain. There are 13 residues in the CDR3. Germline CDR1 is SQVTM and CDR2 is ANQGSEA. V lost 2 bases to trimming and J lost 6 bases, with 13 bases between them. In DNA, the CDR3 is TGCAGCGTTGAACGGCAGGCCACACCTGAAGCTTTCTTT. Amino acids: CSVERQATPEAFF.

This clonotype has just a few counts. This chain links TRBV7-2 with TRBJ2-3, with no clear D. Germline V CDR1 and CDR2: SGHTA, FQGNSA. This CDR3 has 13 amino acids. V lost 2 bases and J lost 5, with 8 bases in between. CDR3 loop: CASSLRWGDTQYF. CDR3 nucleotide sequence: TGTGCCAGCAGCTTACGGTGGGGAGATACGCAGTATTTT.